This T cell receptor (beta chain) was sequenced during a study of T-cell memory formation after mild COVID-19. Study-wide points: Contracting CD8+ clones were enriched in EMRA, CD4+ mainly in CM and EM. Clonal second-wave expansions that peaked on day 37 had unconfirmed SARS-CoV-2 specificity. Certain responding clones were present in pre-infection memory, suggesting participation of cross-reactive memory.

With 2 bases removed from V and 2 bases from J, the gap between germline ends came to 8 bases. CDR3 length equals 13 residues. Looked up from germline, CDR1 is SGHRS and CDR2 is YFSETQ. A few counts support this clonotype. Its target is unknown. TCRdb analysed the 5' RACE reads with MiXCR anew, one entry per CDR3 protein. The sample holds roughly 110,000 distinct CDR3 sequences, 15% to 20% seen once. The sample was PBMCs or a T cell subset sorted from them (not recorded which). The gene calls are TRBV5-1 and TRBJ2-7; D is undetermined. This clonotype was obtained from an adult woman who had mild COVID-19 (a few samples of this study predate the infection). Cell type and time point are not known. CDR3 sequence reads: CASSLSVAYEQYF. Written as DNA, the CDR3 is TGCGCCAGCAGCTTATCAGTAGCCTACGAGCAGTACTTC.